This TCR beta chain was recovered during a study of shared clonotypes between healthy human individuals. Deep was the level at which the assay was run. The repertoire was sequenced with immunoSEQ multiplex PCR; TCRdb's copy has only in-frame clones and lacks some. The table lists approximately 2,200,000 clones, roughly 91% of them singletons. Germline CDR1 is MDHEN and CDR2 is SYDVKM. The length of the CDR3 is 18 residues. General study findings and limits: Blood alone was sampled, and tissue repertoires likely differ. Expectations were that clonotype sharing among donors would be affected by sequencing depth.

As regards this clone: Antigen unknown. A read error may account for a junction end that differs from germline.

Naive CD8 populations comprised CD45RO-negative cells positively selected for CCR7, excluding terminally differentiated effector memory CD45RA+ cells. Healthy HIV-negative adults with no recent acute infections or vaccinations were recruited as donors. The genes are TRBV28 and TRBJ2-3, with TRBD2 matching 11 bases. Sequenced input: naive CD8+ T cells from PBMCs. The clonotype originates from a man between 18 and 35 years old in good health. Some clones in this sample may be carry-over from other donors' samples. CDR3 region: CASSLLAGGRNWGDTRYF. As DNA, the CDR3 is TGTGCCAGCAGTTTATTAGCGGGAGGGCGAAATTGGGGAGATACGCGGTATTTT.